This T cell receptor (beta chain) was captured by sequencing in a study of long-term antiretroviral therapy in people with HIV. Study outcomes and limitations: Post-ART diversity increased but stayed below transplant donor controls. The study collected no data on ART adherence, viral resistance or therapy changes.

Every specimen held between about 1-10 million cryopreserved PBMC. These were thawed and washed before DNA extraction. This clone is classed as medium-sized. What it binds is unknown. It was version v3.0 of the immunoSEQ assay that was run at survey level. Clones were sequenced by immunoSEQ multiplex PCR, and TCRdb holds only the in-frame ones, with some missing. The sample includes 23,000 or so clones, approximately 79% of them seen just once. The clonotype originates from a man under 40 with HIV. This specimen consisted of unsorted PBMCs, obtained 2.1 years after starting antiretroviral therapy.

CDR3 nucleotides: TGTGCCAGCATCTGGTATCGTTCTAACTATGGCTACACCTTC. It yields the protein CASIWYRSNYGYTF. The rearrangement uses TRBV2 and TRBJ1-2; D is undetermined. V lost 7 bases, J lost 0 bases, and 12 bases lay in between. Germline lookup yields CDR1 SNHLY and CDR2 FYNNEI. This CDR3 contains 14 residues.